The entry that follows covers one TCR beta chain sequence. This sample was included in a study of blood T cell repertoires in COVID-19. For the study at large: PBMCs, B-cell-depleted T cells, or T cells were the source of the cDNA or gDNA that made up the material.

Germline-derived CDR1 and CDR2 are LNHNV and YYDKDF (reference sequence). Trimming cost V 5 bases and J 6 bases; bases outside gene matches: 15. The CDR3 is made up of 17 amino acids. How the authors handled the data: Estimates of nucleated cell counts were drawn from the amplification of reference gene primers. Generated by immunoSEQ multiplex PCR, the TCRdb table keeps only in-frame clones and is missing some. The V and J calls and clone size were taken over from that table, and D and trimming were inferred from the DNA. The sample lists about 430,000 clones, around nine tenths occurring once. Participants, about 18 to 95 years old, spanned 25 or so US areas. Participant-given clinical history determined each cohort assignment.

The TCR sequence derives from a woman aged 18-35 years who had been exposed to COVID-19. The V gene is TRBV15, the J gene TRBJ1-4, with 7 bases aligning to TRBD1. Sequenced material: PBMCs or T cells enriched from blood (not recorded which). CDR3 DNA sequence: TGTGCCACCAGCCCAGGACCACAAGACAGGGAAGATGAAAAACTGTTTTTT. The encoded protein is CATSPGPQDREDEKLFF.